This T cell receptor (beta chain) was recovered during a study of regulatory T cells in long-lasting Graves disease. The study, taken as a whole, reports: Newly diagnosed disease favored TRBV20-1 and TRBJ2-1 over persistent disease.

With 2 bases removed from V and 1 base from J, the gap between germline ends came to 6 bases. Looked up from germline, CDR1 is SNHLY and CDR2 is FYNNEI. The length of the CDR3 is 14 residues. TCR beta libraries were built with iRepertoire HTBI primers and Arm-PCR of CDR3 regions. TCRdb re-called the multiplex PCR reads with MiXCR, one entry per CDR3 protein. The sample has about 430,000 distinct CDR3 sequences, 21% seen once. Time point defined: persistent/refractory GD, antithyroid drugs over 5 years with positive TRAb. The TCR library was made from RNA that had been extracted from PBMCs in TRIzol. Comment on this clonotype: Its antigen is unidentified.

The receptor was derived from a female donor with Graves disease. The sequencing here drew on peripheral blood mononuclear cells (PBMCs), taken when the disease was refractory, from a patient treated with antithyroid drugs. This chain links TRBV2 with TRBJ1-3; D is unclear. This CDR3 is CASSERVSGNTIYF. The CDR3 nucleotides read TGTGCCAGCAGTGAACGGGTATCTGGAAACACCATATATTTT.